This T cell receptor (beta chain) was identified in a study of T cell responses to AZD1222 COVID-19 vaccine. General study findings and limits: Among those given AZD1222, only 5 to 7 were seropositive at baseline. Vaccination with two AZD1222 doses was followed by a rise in Spike-specific TCR breadth and depth.

Produced via immunoSEQ multiplex PCR; TCRdb's table is partial and in-frame only. The data contain roughly 48,000 clones, around 89% of them singletons. Germline assignment: CDR1 SGHNT and CDR2 YYREEE (reference sequence). Trimming at V came to 1 base and at J to 9 bases, leaving 7 bases not matched to a gene. This CDR3 contains 15 residues. On this clone: Its specificity is unknown.

The rearrangement uses TRBV5-4 and TRBJ2-1; 10 bases fit TRBD1. The sequencing used peripheral blood, collected 28 days after the second AZD1222 dose. The sequence was collected from an adult who received the AZD1222 COVID-19 vaccine. The CDR3 is CASSLWDRGNSEQFF. DNA of the CDR3: TGTGCCAGCAGCTTGTGGGACAGGGGAAACAGTGAGCAGTTCTTC.